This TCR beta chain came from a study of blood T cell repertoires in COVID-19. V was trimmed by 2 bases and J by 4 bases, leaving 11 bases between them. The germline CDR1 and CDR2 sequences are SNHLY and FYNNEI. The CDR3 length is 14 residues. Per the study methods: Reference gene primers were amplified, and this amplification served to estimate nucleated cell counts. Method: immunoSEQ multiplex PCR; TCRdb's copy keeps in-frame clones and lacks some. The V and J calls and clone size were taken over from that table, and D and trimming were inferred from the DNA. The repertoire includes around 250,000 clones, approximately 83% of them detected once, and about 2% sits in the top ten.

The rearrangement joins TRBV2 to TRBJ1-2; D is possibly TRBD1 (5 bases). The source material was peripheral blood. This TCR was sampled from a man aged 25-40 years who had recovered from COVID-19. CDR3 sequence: CASSERQGSYGYTF. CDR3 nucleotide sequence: TGTGCCAGCAGTGAAAGGCAGGGAAGCTATGGCTACACCTTC.